This passage covers 6 T cell receptor beta chains from one sample sequenced in a study of breast tumors, draining lymph nodes, adjacent tissues. Axillary draining lymph nodes of breast cancer patients supplied the node samples. TCRdb re-called the multiplex PCR reads with MiXCR, one entry per CDR3 protein. The sample includes more than 200,000 distinct CDR3 sequences, about 30% of them seen just once. The sample comprised axillary lymph node tissue. The receptor source for this set is a female donor with breast cancer. Some clones in this sample may be carry-over from other donors' samples.

In this sample, this clonotype turned up a few times. A much larger clone differs by one base, so this may be a read error. CDR3 coding DNA: TGTGCCAGCAGCCCACGAGCGGCAGCCTACGAGCAGTCCTTC. Encoded protein: CASSPRAAAYEQSF. The chain is built from TRBV9 and TRBJ2-7; D possibly corresponds to TRBD2 (5 bases). Germline loops: CDR1 SGDLS, CDR2 YYNGEE. The CDR3 runs to 14 residues.

This clonotype came up a few times. Possible read error: a much larger clone is one base away. The V and J genes are TRBV5-8 and TRBJ1-4; TRBD1 matches at 7 bases. V shed 2 bases, J shed 8 bases, and the junction held 6 bases outside the gene matches. This CDR3 is 14 amino acids long. Germline V gene data show CDR1 as SGHTS and CDR2 as YDEGEE. The CDR3 DNA reads as TGTGCCAGCAGCTTCACAGGGGCCGGCGAAAAACTGTTTTTT. This codes for CASSFTGAGEKLFF.

At least ten counts were recorded for this clonotype. The gene calls are TRBV7-8 and TRBJ1-3, with a tentative D call TRBD1 (6 bases). CDR1 and CDR2 from the germline V gene are SGHVS and FQNEAQ. Trimming removed 5 bases at V and 0 bases at J, with 11 bases between. This CDR3 is built from 15 residues. Here the CDR3 reads CASSTGQPSGNTIYF. In nucleotides, the CDR3 is TGTGCCAGCAGCACCGGACAGCCCTCTGGAAACACCATATATTTT.

This clonotype has ten or more counts. The CDR3: CAWSHQGFDGYTF. CDR3 sequence (DNA): TGTGCCTGGAGTCATCAGGGGTTCGATGGCTACACCTTC. The V call is TRBV30, the J call TRBJ1-2, with a weak D call TRBD1 (6 bases). The CDR3 extends over 13 amino acids. Germline lookup yields CDR1 GTSNPN and CDR2 SVGIG (reference sequence). V was clipped by 2 bases and J by 6 bases, with 13 bases between them.

This clonotype was seen ten or more times. J is TRBJ2-7 and V is TRBV7-6; 8 bases are a match to TRBD1. In germline, CDR1 is SGHVS, CDR2 FNYEAQ. V gave up 5 bases and J gave up 6 bases; unmatched junction bases: 9. The CDR3 contains 14 residues. The CDR3, as DNA: TGTGCCAGCAGCATCGGGCAGGGGGCGCGCGAGCAGTACTTC. Translating it yields CASSIGQGAREQYF.

This clonotype occurred many times. The genes are TRBV20-1 and TRBJ1-5, with D maybe TRBD1 (6 bases). Germline CDR1 reads DFQATT; CDR2 reads SNEGSKA (reference sequence). Trimming removed 0 bases from V and 4 bases from J, with 19 bases in between. This CDR3 contains 17 residues. The CDR3 nucleotides read TGCAGTGCTAGAGATCGGAACACCGGGACACAAAATCAGCCCCAGCATTTT. Residues: CSARDRNTGTQNQPQHF.